This is a list of T cell receptor beta chains from one sample in a study of OX40 agonist ivuxolimab in advanced cancers. Data came from immunoSEQ multiplex PCR; TCRdb stores just in-frame clones and leaves some out. Of 30,000 to 35,000 clones listed, 80% to 85% were seen once; the top ten hold 1.3% to 1.5%. The sample was CD4+ or CD8+ T cells sorted from blood, taken in a trial of the OX40 agonist ivuxolimab. The receptor set was obtained from an adult with an advanced solid tumor such as melanoma, head and neck, liver or kidney cancer. CDR3s include the opening cysteine and the closing phenylalanine or tryptophan. D genes are given only for firm matches. A clone size is listed for some rows: how often the clone was seen (once, few, many), or a class if it is expanded.

j_call	v_call	d_call	clone_size	cdr3_aa	cdr3_nt
TRBJ2-1	TRBV28	TRBD1	-	CASSFGTGASNEQFF	TGTGCCAGCAGTTTCGGGACAGGGGCCTCCAATGAGCAGTTCTTC
TRBJ2-3	TRBV5-6	TRBD2	-	CASSLPTSGFTDTQYF	TGTGCCAGCAGCTTGCCGACTAGCGGATTCACAGATACGCAGTATTTT
TRBJ2-5	TRBV28	TRBD1	-	CASSRPGTAQETQYF	TGTGCCAGCAGTCGCCCCGGGACAGCTCAAGAGACCCAGTACTTC
TRBJ2-3	TRBV21-1	-	-	CASSTKGGGQQSSTQYF	TGTGCCAGCAGCACCAAGGGGGGGGGACAGCAAAGTAGTACGCAGTATTTT
TRBJ2-7	TRBV18	TRBD2	-	CASSGTWGLAGSSYEQYF	TGTGCCAGCTCAGGTACTTGGGGACTAGCGGGTTCTTCCTACGAGCAGTACTTC
TRBJ2-7	TRBV7-2	-	-	CASSADRFYEQYF	TGTGCCAGCAGCGCCGACCGTTTCTACGAGCAGTACTTC
TRBJ2-5	TRBV18	-	-	CASSQVGETQYF	TGTGCCAGCTCCCAGGTGGGGGAGACCCAGTACTTC
TRBJ1-4	TRBV29-1	-	-	CSVAAGKNEKLFF	TGCAGCGTTGCGGCAGGGAAAAATGAAAAACTGTTTTTT
TRBJ2-7	TRBV7-9	-	-	CASSNWDNPSYEQYF	TGTGCCAGCAGCAATTGGGACAACCCCTCCTACGAGCAGTACTTC
TRBJ2-5	TRBV11-2	-	once	CASSLAGGIQETQYF	TGTGCCAGCAGCTTAGCGGGGGGCATCCAAGAGACCCAGTACTTC
TRBJ1-2	TRBV2	-	-	CASSVGYGYTF	TGTGCCAGCAGTGTTGGGTATGGCTACACCTTC
TRBJ1-1	TRBV28	-	-	CASSLRAVLNTEAFF	TGTGCCAGCAGTTTAAGGGCAGTTCTCAACACTGAAGCTTTCTTT
TRBJ1-2	TRBV2	-	-	CARGGLGLNYGYTF	TGTGCCAGGGGGGGTCTGGGCCTCAACTATGGCTACACCTTC
TRBJ2-1	TRBV18	TRBD2	-	CASSPPSGSRRGSEQFF	TGTGCCAGCTCACCACCGAGCGGGAGCCGCCGAGGTAGTGAGCAGTTCTTC
TRBJ1-1	TRBV5-3	TRBD1	-	CASSLRQGGTEAFF	TGTGCCAGCAGCCTTCGACAGGGCGGCACTGAAGCTTTCTTT
TRBJ1-2	TRBV7-8	TRBD1	-	CASSLGQGEGYTF	TGTGCCAGCAGCTTAGGACAGGGGGAAGGCTACACCTTC
TRBJ1-2	TRBV2	-	-	CASTDSYGYTF	TGTGCCAGCACGGACAGTTATGGCTACACCTTC
TRBJ2-1	TRBV30	TRBD2	-	CAGGDYVNEQFF	TGTGCCGGGGGGGACTACGTCAATGAGCAGTTCTTC
TRBJ2-1	TRBV5-6	-	-	CASTRRLAIISSYNEQFF	TGTGCCAGCACCCGGAGGCTAGCGATTATTAGCTCCTACAATGAGCAGTTCTTC
TRBJ1-1	TRBV6-6	-	-	CASKQGFDTEAFF	TGTGCCAGCAAACAGGGTTTTGACACTGAAGCTTTCTTT
TRBJ1-5	TRBV25-1	-	-	CASGAFGNQPQHF	TGTGCCAGTGGGGCTTTCGGCAATCAGCCCCAGCATTTT
TRBJ2-1	TRBV19	TRBD2	few	CASSIVGLEVLYNEQFF	TGTGCCAGTAGTATAGTGGGACTAGAGGTTCTGTACAATGAGCAGTTCTTC
TRBJ1-1	TRBV7-9	TRBD1	-	CASSRQGGDTEAFF	TGTGCCAGCAGCAGACAGGGAGGTGACACTGAAGCTTTCTTT
TRBJ2-7	TRBV6-5	-	-	CASSMGVLYEQYF	TGTGCCAGCAGTATGGGGGTCCTCTACGAGCAGTACTTC
TRBJ2-5	TRBV9	TRBD2	-	CASSVGGGVETQYF	TGTGCCAGCAGCGTAGGCGGGGGGGTAGAGACCCAGTACTTC
TRBJ1-1	TRBV7-3	-	-	CASSFGEDTEAFF	TGTGCCAGCAGCTTCGGGGAGGACACTGAAGCTTTCTTT
TRBJ1-2	TRBV4-2	-	-	CASSEPRDTYGYTF	TGTGCCAGCAGCGAACCCCGGGACACCTATGGCTACACCTTC
TRBJ1-4	TRBV28	-	-	CASSLWGAATNEKLFF	TGTGCCAGCAGCCTATGGGGGGCTGCCACTAATGAAAAACTGTTTTTT
TRBJ2-3	TRBV10-3	TRBD2	-	CAISRNSGRARDTQYF	TGTGCCATCAGTCGGAATAGCGGGAGGGCCAGAGATACGCAGTATTTT
TRBJ1-2	TRBV29-1	-	-	CSVGSVRGGNYGYTF	TGCAGCGTTGGTTCCGTCAGGGGAGGCAACTATGGCTACACCTTC
TRBJ2-2	TRBV5-6	TRBD1	-	CASSSGRARQGFSTGELFF	TGTGCCAGCAGCTCGGGACGGGCGCGACAGGGGTTTAGTACCGGGGAGCTGTTTTTT
TRBJ1-6	TRBV7-9	-	-	CASSQNSPLHF	TGTGCCAGCAGTCAAAATTCACCCCTCCACTTT
TRBJ2-7	TRBV7-2	TRBD2	-	CASSLVGTSGNGNEQYF	TGTGCCAGCAGCTTAGTGGGGACTAGCGGGAATGGCAACGAGCAGTACTTC
TRBJ2-7	TRBV18	-	-	CASSGTLDEQYF	TGTGCCAGCTCCGGGACTCTGGACGAGCAGTACTTC
TRBJ2-7	TRBV10-3	-	-	CAISGTATYEQYF	TGTGCCATCAGTGGTACAGCGACCTACGAGCAGTACTTC
TRBJ1-2	TRBV28	-	few	CASKGIYYGYTF	TGTGCCAGCAAGGGGATTTATTATGGCTACACCTTC
TRBJ1-3	TRBV18	TRBD1	-	CASSLFSTGGSGNTIYF	TGTGCCAGCTCCCTCTTCTCGACAGGGGGCTCTGGAAACACCATATATTTT
TRBJ2-7	TRBV5-4	TRBD2	few	CASSEGLAGTGQYF	TGTGCCAGCAGCGAGGGACTAGCGGGTACCGGGCAGTACTTC
TRBJ2-2	TRBV28	TRBD1	-	CASSFIGQGGSNTGELFF	TGTGCCAGCAGTTTCATAGGACAGGGCGGTTCGAACACCGGGGAGCTGTTTTTT
TRBJ2-5	TRBV27	-	-	CASSLSWTVQETQYF	TGTGCCAGCAGTTTAAGCTGGACTGTACAAGAGACCCAGTACTTC
TRBJ2-2	TRBV6-6	-	few	CASSSYTGELFF	TGTGCCAGCAGTAGCTACACCGGGGAGCTGTTTTTT
TRBJ2-7	TRBV28	-	-	CASSFVRQVYEQYF	TGTGCCAGCAGTTTTGTTAGACAGGTTTACGAGCAGTACTTC
TRBJ1-4	TRBV2	-	-	CASSALSVAEKLFF	TGTGCCAGCAGTGCGTTATCAGTTGCTGAAAAACTGTTTTTT
TRBJ1-2	TRBV6-5	-	once	CASSYLQYGYTF	TGTGCCAGCAGTTACTTGCAGTATGGCTACACCTTC
TRBJ2-3	TRBV2	TRBD2	-	CASSWTSLTDTQYF	TGTGCCAGCAGCTGGACTAGTTTAACAGATACGCAGTATTTT
TRBJ2-4	TRBV19	-	once	CASSIRGRGAAKNIQYF	TGTGCCAGTAGTATAAGAGGTAGAGGGGCAGCCAAAAACATTCAGTACTTC